Included here is one T cell receptor beta chain sequence, with context. The antigen it recognizes is unknown. The record has no base qualities; no much larger clone is one base away. This sample was taken from a study of CD4+ T cells in melanoma (dated by TCRdb to between 2020 and 2023). With respect to the entire study: The study examined neoantigen-specific CD4+ T cells in human melanoma.

CDR1 and CDR2 were assigned from the germline V gene as SGHAT and FQNNGV. Its CDR3 holds 15 amino acids, cysteine through phenylalanine. Only the CDR3 part of the read is kept: 45 bases, read in frame from the first base. V is shortened by 6 bases, J by 4 bases, and the region joining them spans 18 bases. Libraries were built with the immunoSEQ multiplex PCR assay. Drawn from immuneACCESS, this table holds only the in-frame rearrangements with V and J called that TCRdb kept. Clones are partly lost; checked studies trace under half to an unresolved V gene and leave the rest unexplained. This sample gives about 18,000 clones in total; over 70% of them show up just once. The leading ten clones occupy about 4.9% of the sample. The research as a whole found: The report described a correlation between neoantigen-specific CD4+ T cells and the function of CD8+ T cells, macrophages and B cells. According to the report, neoantigen-specific CD4+ T cells in melanoma displayed diverse differentiation states.

Patients with melanoma were used as donors. In this chain, TRBV11-2 is recombined with TRBJ1-1, with no confidently assigned D gene. The sequenced material came from cells from a culture (not recorded whether cultured in vitro). The TCR originated in a human donor with melanoma. The sequence in DNA is TGTGCCAGCAGGTCAAGCCTTCAAGGGAGCACTGAAGCTTTCTTT. Its translation reads: CASRSSLQGSTEAFF.